The clone carrying this T cell receptor (beta chain) was recorded only once. TCRdb keeps only in-frame clones here, not all; method: immunoSEQ multiplex PCR. Of 160,000 or so clones in the sample, approximately 94% were seen once. This sample was taken from a study of control samples from healthy donors and cancer patients. Trimming removed 6 bases from V and 8 bases from J; junction bases left unmatched: 6. This CDR3 spans 11 amino acids. CDR1 SQVTM and CDR2 ANQGSEA come from the germline V gene. The receptor was isolated from a man in his 60s with colorectal cancer. The chain joins TRBV29-1 to TRBJ1-2; the match to TRBD1 covers 7 bases. Sequenced material: PBMCs. This CDR3 is CSVQGVSGYTF. CDR3 sequence (DNA): TGCAGCGTCCAGGGGGTCAGCGGCTACACCTTC.